This entry lists 26 T cell receptor beta chains sequenced from one sample in a study of technical replicates of blood from a few donors. The assay was immunoSEQ multiplex PCR, and TCRdb's table has in-frame clones only and misses some. The sample holds some 64,000 clones; around 97% are singletons and the top ten take over 0.15%. The sequencing input was T cells isolated from PBMCs. The receptors shown here come from a human donor in good health.

The chain joins TRBV7-9 to TRBJ2-6; 10 nucleotides line up with TRBD1. Unmatched junction bases numbered 7, after V lost 4 bases and J lost 1 base. The CDR3 sequence is 18 residues long. Per the germline V gene, CDR1 is SEHNR and CDR2 is FQNEAQ (reference sequence). The CDR3 nucleotides read TGTGCCAGCAGCTACGGACAGGGGGATTATTCTGGGGCCAACGTCCTGACTTTC. It is translated as CASSYGQGDYSGANVLTF.

J is TRBJ2-1 and V is TRBV18, with 11 bases identical to TRBD2. The germline gives CDR1 KGHSH, CDR2 LQKENI. V shed 4 bases, J shed 3 bases, and the junction held 2 bases outside the gene matches. The CDR3 extends over 15 amino acids. In DNA form, the CDR3 reads TGTGCCAGCTCACTCCTAGCGGGGGGCTACAATGAGCAGTTCTTC. This gives the protein CASSLLAGGYNEQFF.

The gene calls are TRBV4-1 and TRBJ2-7; D is undetermined. The V gene's germline CDR1 is MGHRA and CDR2 YSYEKL. The CDR3 has 18 amino acids. V lost 2 bases to trimming and J lost 5 bases, with 25 bases between them. CDR3: CASSQIIRLGSTSDEQYF. The CDR3 DNA is TGCGCCAGCAGCCAAATCATCCGGCTAGGATCTACTTCCGACGAGCAGTACTTC.

This clone has a single count. The V and J genes are TRBV5-1 and TRBJ2-1, with a weak D call TRBD2 (6 bases). V gave up 5 bases and J gave up 4 bases, with 19 bases separating them. Germline CDR1 and CDR2: SGHRS and YFSETQ. The CDR3 runs to 16 residues. The CDR3 nucleotides are TGCGCCAGCAGGGTGCTTTCAACTAGCCTTTACAATGAGCAGTTCTTC. The encoded protein is CASRVLSTSLYNEQFF. Full variable domain (remainder filled in from reference TRBV5-1 and TRBJ2-1): KAGVTQTPRYLIKTRGQQVTLSCSPISGHRSVSWYQQTPGQGLQFLFEYFSETQRNKGNFPGRFSGRQFSNSRSEMNVSTLELGDSALYLCASRVLSTSLYNEQFFGPGTRLTVL.

V and J are TRBV5-1 and TRBJ1-3, with TRBD1 matching 7 bases. The CDR3 covers 15 residues. Trimming took 4 bases from V and 0 from J; bases not matched to a gene: 4. Germline V gene sequence: CDR1 SGHRS, CDR2 YFSETQ. In DNA, the CDR3 is TGCGCCAGCAGCCCGACAGGGCACTCTGGAAACACCATATATTTT. Amino acids: CASSPTGHSGNTIYF.

The chain carries TRBV27 and TRBJ2-1, with 10 bases that match TRBD2. V lost 5 bases to trimming and J lost 9 bases; unmatched junction nucleotides: 10. This CDR3 is 15 amino acids long. Looked up from germline, CDR1 is MNHEY and CDR2 is SMNVEV (reference sequence). The CDR3 DNA follows: TGTGCCAGCAGTCCGACCGCTAGCGGGAGTCCTGAGCAGTTCTTC. Its translation: CASSPTASGSPEQFF.

The V and J genes are TRBV14 and TRBJ1-1; 8 nucleotides agree with TRBD1. V gave up 2 bases and J gave up 6 bases; unmatched junction bases: 5. Germline lookup yields CDR1 SGHDN and CDR2 FVKESK. This CDR3 spans 14 amino acids. CDR3 bases: TGTGCCAGCAGCCAATATTCGACAGGGGCTGAAGCTTTCTTT. Protein: CASSQYSTGAEAFF.

The rearrangement links TRBV5-1 to TRBJ2-5; 10 bases map to TRBD1. Germline values: CDR1 SGHRS, CDR2 YFSETQ. The CDR3 sequence is 16 residues long. Trimming cost V 0 bases and J 3 bases; bases outside gene matches: 5. CDR3 loop: CASSLGPGQGKETQYF. Here the CDR3 DNA reads TGCGCCAGCAGCTTGGGTCCGGGACAGGGGAAAGAGACCCAGTACTTC.

The genes are TRBV11-3 and TRBJ2-1; TRBD2 matches at 7 bases. With 5 bases clipped from V and 3 bases from J, the junction kept 10 bases outside the gene matches. Per the germline V gene, CDR1 is SGHNT and CDR2 is YENEEA. The CDR3 sequence is 16 residues long. The CDR3 protein is CASSPRSGGLYNEQFF. The CDR3 nucleotides read TGTGCCAGCAGCCCCAGGTCGGGGGGACTCTACAATGAGCAGTTCTTC.

The chain has TRBV29-1 and TRBJ2-5; 8 bases are a match to TRBD1. V lost 6 bases and J lost 10; bases outside the gene matches: 13. Germline-derived CDR1 and CDR2 are SQVTM and ANQGSEA. This CDR3 has 13 amino acids. In nucleotides, the CDR3 is TGCAGCGTCCCGAAGACAGGGGATGGAGTCCAGTACTTC. Translated, it gives CSVPKTGDGVQYF.

This rearrangement joins TRBV6-5 to TRBJ1-4; D is ambiguous. Germline CDR1 reads MNHEY; CDR2 reads SVGAGI. V lost 10 bases and J lost 2, with 14 bases in between. This CDR3 comprises 14 residues. The CDR3 nucleotides read TGTGCCACCGGAGGTGCCACGACTAATGAAAAACTGTTTTTT. It yields the protein CATGGATTNEKLFF.

The chain recombines TRBV27 with TRBJ2-7, with 12 nucleotides matching TRBD2. Germline V gives CDR1 MNHEY, CDR2 SMNVEV (reference sequence). The V segment lost 3 bases and the J segment 5 bases; nucleotides outside the gene matches: 14. CDR3 length: 18 residues. The CDR3 is CASSFRASGRAVRDEQYF. The DNA for the CDR3 is TGTGCCAGCAGTTTTCGGGCTAGCGGGAGGGCCGTAAGGGACGAGCAGTACTTC.

The chain couples TRBV6-6 to TRBJ2-5; 11 nucleotides match TRBD2. The germline gives CDR1 MNHNY, CDR2 SVGAGI (reference sequence). Trimming took 4 bases from V and 5 from J; bases not matched to a gene: 9. This CDR3 is built from 16 residues. The DNA of the CDR3 is TGTGCCAGCAGTTGGACCCTAGCGGGAGGTCGGGAGACCCAGTACTTC. Its protein is CASSWTLAGGRETQYF.

The rearrangement links TRBV14 to TRBJ2-1; the match to TRBD1 covers 8 bases. J was trimmed by 6 bases and V by 1 base; bases with no gene match: 5. CDR1 and CDR2 (germline): SGHDN, FVKESK. The CDR3 loop spans 15 amino acids. The CDR3: CASSQGQGYLNEQFF. The CDR3 DNA is TGTGCCAGCAGCCAAGGACAGGGGTATCTCAATGAGCAGTTCTTC.

The V gene is TRBV5-4, the J gene TRBJ2-1; possibly TRBD2 for D (5 bases). Trimming cost V 7 bases and J 6 bases, with 20 bases left between them. The CDR3 spans 15 residues. Germline V gene lookup returns CDR1 SGHNT and CDR2 YYREEE (reference sequence). The CDR3 bases are TGTGCCAGCGGGAACTCCGGGATAGTGACCAATGAGCAGTTCTTC. This codes for CASGNSGIVTNEQFF.

The chain is built from TRBV4-2 and TRBJ2-7; 8 nucleotides align to TRBD2. Trimming removed 3 bases from V and 2 bases from J; junction bases left unmatched: 12. The CDR3 is 17 residues long. Germline CDR1 and CDR2: LGHNA and YNFKEQ. CDR3 protein: CASSQANQGLVTYEQYF. CDR3 nucleotide sequence: TGTGCCAGCAGCCAGGCTAATCAGGGACTAGTAACCTACGAGCAGTACTTC.

The chain links TRBV5-1 to TRBJ1-1; possible D gene TRBD1, 6 bases. CDR3 length: 14 amino acids. Trimming took 0 bases from V and 4 from J, leaving 10 bases between them. Looked up from germline, CDR1 is SGHRS and CDR2 is YFSETQ. CDR3 amino acids: CASSLDRASTEAFF. The CDR3 DNA reads TGCGCCAGCAGCTTGGACAGGGCGAGCACTGAAGCTTTCTTT.

This clone has a single count. The chain uses TRBV27 and TRBJ1-2; D is perhaps TRBD1 (5 bases). In germline, CDR1 is MNHEY, CDR2 SMNVEV (reference sequence). With 2 bases removed from V and 4 bases from J, the gap between germline ends came to 14 bases. This CDR3 has 15 residues. CDR3 region: CASSLGQGGSYGYTF. The CDR3 DNA reads as TGTGCCAGCAGTTTAGGTCAGGGAGGCTCCTATGGCTACACCTTC.

The chain employs TRBV19 and TRBJ1-4; D gene uncertain. V was clipped by 4 bases and J by 8 bases, with 14 bases between them. Per the germline V gene, CDR1 is LNHDA and CDR2 is SQIVND (reference sequence). This CDR3 has 14 residues. CDR3 sequence reads: CASSNGRLGEKLFF. CDR3 in DNA: TGTGCCAGTAGTAATGGGAGGCTGGGGGAAAAACTGTTTTTT.

The chain is built from TRBV15 and TRBJ2-1; D is ambiguous. This CDR3 is built from 13 residues. V was pared by 0 bases and J by 7 bases, with 7 bases between. Germline assignment: CDR1 LNHNV and CDR2 YYDKDF (reference sequence). CDR3 coding DNA: TGTGCCACCAGCAGAGATAGTGTAAATGAGCAGTTCTTC. Its protein is CATSRDSVNEQFF.

V is TRBV23-1 and J is TRBJ2-7, with D perhaps TRBD1 (7 bases). TRBV23-1 is an ORF for which the function is uncertain. The CDR3 covers 17 residues. The V and J ends lost 0 bases and 9 bases respectively, with 24 bases between them. The CDR3, as DNA: TGCGCCAGCAGTCAATCGGGCCCCAGGGGGGAGCTCCTTGGGCAGTACTTC. Protein: CASSQSGPRGELLGQYF.

The chain employs TRBV29-1 and TRBJ1-1, with D unclear. Per germline, CDR1 SQVTM and CDR2 ANQGSEA. The CDR3 sequence is 10 residues long. The V gene lost 7 bases and the J gene lost 1 base, with 4 bases spanning the gap. CDR3 region: CSARNTEAFF. Here the CDR3 DNA reads TGCAGCGCCAGGAACACTGAAGCTTTCTTT.

V usage is TRBV2 and J usage is TRBJ1-1, with D possibly matching TRBD1 (6 bases). The CDR3 is 13 residues long. The germline V gene has CDR1 SNHLY and CDR2 FYNNEI. V dropped 7 bases and J dropped 1 base, with 10 bases sitting between them. Written as DNA, the CDR3 is TGTGCCAGCACCTTGGACAGGAACACTGAAGCTTTCTTT. Translated, it gives CASTLDRNTEAFF.

The rearrangement uses TRBV5-1 and TRBJ2-5; D is possibly TRBD2 (5 bases). Germline V gene lookup returns CDR1 SGHRS and CDR2 YFSETQ. CDR3 length: 16 residues. Trimming cost V 3 bases and J 4 bases, with 19 bases left between them. The CDR3 spells CASSSRGGLVRETQYF. For the CDR3, the DNA is TGCGCCAGCAGCTCCCGAGGAGGTCTAGTCAGAGAGACCCAGTACTTC.

V usage is TRBV30 and J usage is TRBJ1-5; 12 positions match TRBD1. The V gene end was trimmed by 2 bases and the J gene end by 2 bases; junction bases not matched to a gene: 7. CDR3 length equals 17 residues. Germline loops: CDR1 GTSNPN, CDR2 SVGIG (reference sequence). CDR3 bases: TGTGCCTGGAGTCAAGGGACAGGGGGCGGGGGCAATCAGCCCCAGCATTTT. Protein: CAWSQGTGGGGNQPQHF.

The J gene is TRBJ1-1, the V gene TRBV6-6, with D uncertain. Between the trimmed V and J ends, which lost 0 bases and 0 bases, there was a span of 11 bases. Per the germline V gene, CDR1 is MNHNY and CDR2 is SVGAGI (reference sequence). This CDR3 region has 16 residues. Here the CDR3 DNA reads TGTGCCAGCAGTTACTCCCGAACCAACATGAACACTGAAGCTTTCTTT. Translation: CASSYSRTNMNTEAFF.